This T cell receptor beta chain is drawn from a study of molecular identifiers for immune sequencing clone quantification. Overall study findings and caveats: Amid around 980,000 naive cells, spiked Jurkat TCR RNA from one cell was reportedly still detectable. Effector cells kept over 98% of their molecules in clones above 20 RNA copies, while naive cells kept under 1% there.

Libraries of naive CD8 T cells were made from approximately 20,000 to 1,000,000 sorted cells. They used 10%, 30% or 50% RNA. Generation of bulk TCR libraries relied on previously described methods and listed TCR primers. One entry per CDR3 protein, called by TCRdb with MiXCR from the PCR reads. This sample has about 68,000 distinct CDR3 sequences, with 15% to 20% found just once. This clonotype appeared many times. Its specificity is unknown. V was clipped by 0 bases and J by 5 bases, with 14 bases between them. The CDR3 spans 15 residues. Germline V gene data show CDR1 as LGHNA and CDR2 as YNFKEQ. V usage is TRBV4-2 and J usage is TRBJ2-7; tentatively, D is TRBD2 (6 bases). This TCR was recovered from a human donor in good health. Some libraries in this study had Jurkat cell RNA spiked in. Material: naive CD8+ T cells from blood, with Jurkat cell RNA spiked in. Noted subset: FACS-sorted CD8+CD4-CCR7+CD45RA+ naive T cells. The CDR3 coding sequence is TGTGCCAGCAGCCAAGATGACGGGAGACGAAACGAGCAGTACTTC. Its protein product is CASSQDDGRRNEQYF.